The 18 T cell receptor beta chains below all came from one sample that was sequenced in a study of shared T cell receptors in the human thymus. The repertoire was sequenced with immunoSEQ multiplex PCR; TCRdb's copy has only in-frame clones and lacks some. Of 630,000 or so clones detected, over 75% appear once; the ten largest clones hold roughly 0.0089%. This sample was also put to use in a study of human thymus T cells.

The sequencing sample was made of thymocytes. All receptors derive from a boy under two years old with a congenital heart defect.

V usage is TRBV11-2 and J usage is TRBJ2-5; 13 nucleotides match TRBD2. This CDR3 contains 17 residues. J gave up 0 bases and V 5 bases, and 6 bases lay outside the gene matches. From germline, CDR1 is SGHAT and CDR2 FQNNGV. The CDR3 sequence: CASSHGLAGAYQETQYF. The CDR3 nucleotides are TGTGCCAGCAGCCACGGACTAGCGGGGGCGTACCAAGAGACCCAGTACTTC.

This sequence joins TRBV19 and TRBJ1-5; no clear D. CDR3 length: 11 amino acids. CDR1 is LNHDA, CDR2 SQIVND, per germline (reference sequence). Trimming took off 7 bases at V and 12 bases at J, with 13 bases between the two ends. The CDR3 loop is CASMGGGRQHF. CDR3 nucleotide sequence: TGTGCCAGTATGGGTGGAGGGCGCCAGCATTTT.

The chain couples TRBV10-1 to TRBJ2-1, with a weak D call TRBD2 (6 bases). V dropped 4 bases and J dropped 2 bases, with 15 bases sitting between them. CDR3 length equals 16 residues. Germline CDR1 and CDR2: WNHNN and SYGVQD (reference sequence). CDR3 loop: CASSAVAAIPYNEQFF. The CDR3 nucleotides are TGCGCCAGCAGTGCGGTAGCGGCGATACCCTACAATGAGCAGTTCTTC.

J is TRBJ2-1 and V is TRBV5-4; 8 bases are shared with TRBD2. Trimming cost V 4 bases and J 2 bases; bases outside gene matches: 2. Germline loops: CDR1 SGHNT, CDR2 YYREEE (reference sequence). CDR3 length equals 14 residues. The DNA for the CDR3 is TGTGCCAGCAGCGAAGCGGGAGCCTACAATGAGCAGTTCTTC. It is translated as CASSEAGAYNEQFF.

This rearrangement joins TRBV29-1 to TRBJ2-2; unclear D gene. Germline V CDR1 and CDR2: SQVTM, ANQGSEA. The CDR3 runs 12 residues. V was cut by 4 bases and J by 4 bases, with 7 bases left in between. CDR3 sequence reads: CSVASGTGELFF. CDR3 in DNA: TGCAGCGTTGCTTCCGGCACCGGGGAGCTGTTTTTT.

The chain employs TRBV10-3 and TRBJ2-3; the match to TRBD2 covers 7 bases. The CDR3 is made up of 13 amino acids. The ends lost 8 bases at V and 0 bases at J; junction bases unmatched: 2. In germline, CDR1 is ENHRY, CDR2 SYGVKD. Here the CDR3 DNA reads TGTGCCATCGCGGGAGCTAGCACAGATACGCAGTATTTT. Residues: CAIAGASTDTQYF.

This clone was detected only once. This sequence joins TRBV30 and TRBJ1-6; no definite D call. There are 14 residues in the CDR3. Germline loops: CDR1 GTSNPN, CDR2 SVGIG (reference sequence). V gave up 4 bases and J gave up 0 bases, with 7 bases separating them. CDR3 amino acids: CAWNCSSYNSPLHF. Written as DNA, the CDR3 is TGTGCCTGGAACTGTAGCTCCTATAATTCACCCCTCCACTTT.

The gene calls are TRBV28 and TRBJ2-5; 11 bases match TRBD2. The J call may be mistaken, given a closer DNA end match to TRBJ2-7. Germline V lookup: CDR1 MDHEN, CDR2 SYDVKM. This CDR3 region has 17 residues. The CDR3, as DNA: TGTGCCAGCAGGCCCCACAGGGGACTAGCGGACTCCTACGAGCAGTACTTC. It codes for CASRPHRGLADSYEQYF.

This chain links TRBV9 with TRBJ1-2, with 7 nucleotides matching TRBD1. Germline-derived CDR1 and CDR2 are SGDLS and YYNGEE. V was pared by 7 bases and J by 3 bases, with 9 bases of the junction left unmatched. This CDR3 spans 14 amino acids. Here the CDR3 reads CASGPQGEDYGYTF. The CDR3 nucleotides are TGTGCCAGCGGGCCCCAGGGGGAAGACTATGGCTACACCTTC.

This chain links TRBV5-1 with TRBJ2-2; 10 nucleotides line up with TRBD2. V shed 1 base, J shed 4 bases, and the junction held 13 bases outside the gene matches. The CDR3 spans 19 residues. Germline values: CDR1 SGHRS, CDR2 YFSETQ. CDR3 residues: CASSLPSVASGRRTGELFF. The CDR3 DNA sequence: TGCGCCAGCAGCTTGCCTTCGGTTGCTAGCGGGAGACGCACCGGGGAGCTGTTTTTT.

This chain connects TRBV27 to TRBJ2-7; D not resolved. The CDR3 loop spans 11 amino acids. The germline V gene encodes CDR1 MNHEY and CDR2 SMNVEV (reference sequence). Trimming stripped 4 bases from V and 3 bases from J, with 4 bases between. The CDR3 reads CASSSFYEQYF. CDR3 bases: TGTGCCAGCAGTTCCTTCTACGAGCAGTACTTC.

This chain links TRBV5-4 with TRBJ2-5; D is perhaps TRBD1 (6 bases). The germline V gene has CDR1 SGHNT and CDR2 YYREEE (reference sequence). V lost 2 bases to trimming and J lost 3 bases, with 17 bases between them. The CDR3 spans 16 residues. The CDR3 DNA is TGTGCCAGCAGCTTTAAGCCGACCAGGGGCGAAGAGACCCAGTACTTC. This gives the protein CASSFKPTRGEETQYF.

This CDR3 reads CASSVGVAERYEQYF. For the CDR3, the DNA is TGTGCCAGCAGCGTAGGGGTAGCGGAGCGCTACGAGCAGTACTTC. The V gene is TRBV9, the J gene TRBJ2-7, with D perhaps TRBD2 (6 bases). The germline V gene encodes CDR1 SGDLS and CDR2 YYNGEE. V dropped 0 bases and J dropped 3 bases, with 13 bases sitting between them. This CDR3 is built from 15 residues.

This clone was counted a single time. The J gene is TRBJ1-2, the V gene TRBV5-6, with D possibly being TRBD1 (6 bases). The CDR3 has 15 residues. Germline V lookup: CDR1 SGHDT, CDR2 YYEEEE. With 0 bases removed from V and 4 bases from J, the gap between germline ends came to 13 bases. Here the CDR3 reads CASSLEGGILYGYTF. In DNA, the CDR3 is TGTGCCAGCAGCTTGGAGGGGGGGATACTCTATGGCTACACCTTC. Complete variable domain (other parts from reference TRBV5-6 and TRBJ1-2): DAGVTQSPTHLIKTRGQQVTLRCSPKSGHDTVSWYQQALGQGPQFIFQYYEEEERQRGNFPDRFSGHQFPNYSSELNVNALLLGDSALYLCASSLEGGILYGYTFGSGTRLTVV.

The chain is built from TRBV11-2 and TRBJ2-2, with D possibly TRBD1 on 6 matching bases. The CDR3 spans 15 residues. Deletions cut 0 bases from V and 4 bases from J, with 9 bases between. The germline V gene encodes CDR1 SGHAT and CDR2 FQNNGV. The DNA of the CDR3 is TGTGCCAGCAGCTTAGAACAGGGTCCCACCGGGGAGCTGTTTTTT. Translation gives CASSLEQGPTGELFF.

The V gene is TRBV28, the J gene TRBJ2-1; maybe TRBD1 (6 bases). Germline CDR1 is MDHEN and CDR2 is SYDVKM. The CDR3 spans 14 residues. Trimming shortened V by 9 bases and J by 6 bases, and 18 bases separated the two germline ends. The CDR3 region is CASLNDLQGNEQFF. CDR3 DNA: TGTGCCAGTTTAAACGACCTACAGGGCAATGAGCAGTTCTTC.

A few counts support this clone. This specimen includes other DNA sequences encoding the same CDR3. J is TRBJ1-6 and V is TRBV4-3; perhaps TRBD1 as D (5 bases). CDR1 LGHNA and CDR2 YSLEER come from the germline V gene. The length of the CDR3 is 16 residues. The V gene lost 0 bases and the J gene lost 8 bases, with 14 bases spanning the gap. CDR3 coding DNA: TGCGCCAGCAGCCAAGAACAGGCCCGAGCATATTCACCCCTCCACTTT. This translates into CASSQEQARAYSPLHF.

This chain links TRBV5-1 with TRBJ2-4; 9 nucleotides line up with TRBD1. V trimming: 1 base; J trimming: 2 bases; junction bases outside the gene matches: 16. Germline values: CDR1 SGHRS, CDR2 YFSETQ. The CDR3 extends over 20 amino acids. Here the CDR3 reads CASSLRGDRAIGGPKNIQYF. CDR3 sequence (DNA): TGCGCCAGCAGCTTGAGGGGGGACAGGGCAATCGGTGGGCCCAAAAACATTCAGTACTTC.